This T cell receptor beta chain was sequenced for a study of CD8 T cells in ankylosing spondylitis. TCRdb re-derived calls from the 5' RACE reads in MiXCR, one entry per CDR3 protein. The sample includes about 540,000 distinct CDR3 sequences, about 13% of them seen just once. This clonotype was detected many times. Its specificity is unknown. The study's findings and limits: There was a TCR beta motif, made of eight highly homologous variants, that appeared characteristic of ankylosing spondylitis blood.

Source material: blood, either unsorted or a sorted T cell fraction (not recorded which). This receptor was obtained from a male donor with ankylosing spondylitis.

CDR3 sequence (DNA): TGCAGCGTTGACTCATTTGTTTCTGAAGAGACCCAGTACTTC. It codes for CSVDSFVSEETQYF. V and J are TRBV29-1 and TRBJ2-5; D is undetermined. CDR1 is SQVTM, CDR2 ANQGSEA, per germline. The V gene lost 3 bases and the J gene lost 3 bases, with 14 bases spanning the gap. This CDR3 region has 14 residues.